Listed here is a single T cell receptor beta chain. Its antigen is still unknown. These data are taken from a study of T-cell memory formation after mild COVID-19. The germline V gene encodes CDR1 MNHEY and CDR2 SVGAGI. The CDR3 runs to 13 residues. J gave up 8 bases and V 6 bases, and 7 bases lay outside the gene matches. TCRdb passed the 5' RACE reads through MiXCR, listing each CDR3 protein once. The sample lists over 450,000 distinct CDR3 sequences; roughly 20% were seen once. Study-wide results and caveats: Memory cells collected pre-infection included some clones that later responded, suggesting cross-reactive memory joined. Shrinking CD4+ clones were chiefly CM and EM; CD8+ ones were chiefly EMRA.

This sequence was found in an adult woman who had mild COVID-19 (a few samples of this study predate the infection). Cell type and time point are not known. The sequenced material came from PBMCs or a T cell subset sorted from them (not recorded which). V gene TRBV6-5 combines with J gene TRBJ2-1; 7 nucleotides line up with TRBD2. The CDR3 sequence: CASSLGLVHEQFF. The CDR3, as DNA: TGTGCCAGCAGCCTAGGACTAGTTCATGAGCAGTTCTTC.